The clone carrying this T cell receptor beta chain was seen only a few times. Antigen: not known. This sample was included in a study of response to subunit inactivated influenza vaccine. Findings of the study overall: It was the authors' suggestion that each seasonal influenza vaccination recruits few new T cells.

The CDR3 covers 13 residues. The V gene lost 1 base and the J gene lost 8 bases, with 10 bases spanning the gap. Looked up from germline, CDR1 is SGHRS and CDR2 is YFSETQ. A single record per CDR3 protein comes from TCRdb applying MiXCR to the RT-PCR reads. The sample holds about 500,000 distinct CDR3 sequences, approximately 15% seen once. The chain has TRBV5-1 and TRBJ2-1; D is undetermined. The source was CD4+ T cells sorted from PBMCs, collected less than 30 months after vaccination. This TCR was sampled from a man in his fifties or sixties who received an inactivated influenza vaccine. The chain's CDR3 is CASSLYRVDEQFF. The CDR3 DNA follows: TGCGCCAGCAGCTTGTACCGGGTGGATGAGCAGTTCTTC.